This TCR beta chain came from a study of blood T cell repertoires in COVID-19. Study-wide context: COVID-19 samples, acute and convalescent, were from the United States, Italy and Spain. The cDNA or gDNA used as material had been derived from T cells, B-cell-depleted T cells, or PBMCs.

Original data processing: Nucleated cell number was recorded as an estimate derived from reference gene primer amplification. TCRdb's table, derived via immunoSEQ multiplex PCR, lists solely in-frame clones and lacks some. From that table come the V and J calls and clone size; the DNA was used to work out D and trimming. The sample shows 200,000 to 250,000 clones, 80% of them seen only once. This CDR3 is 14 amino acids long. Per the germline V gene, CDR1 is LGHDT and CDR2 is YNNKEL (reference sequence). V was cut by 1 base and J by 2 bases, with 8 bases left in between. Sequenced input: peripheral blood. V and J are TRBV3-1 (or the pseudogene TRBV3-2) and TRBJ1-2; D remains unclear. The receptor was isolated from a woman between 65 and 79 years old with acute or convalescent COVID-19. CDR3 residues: CASSQGNLNYGYTF. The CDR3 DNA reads TGTGCCAGCAGCCAAGGAAACTTGAACTATGGCTACACCTTC.